This TCR beta chain emerged from a study of identical twins. Germline CDR1 SGHTA, CDR2 FQGNSA. V gave up 4 bases and J gave up 7 bases; unmatched junction bases: 15. The CDR3 is 16 residues long. TCRdb used MiXCR to reprocess the 5' RACE reads, holding one entry per CDR3 protein. This table holds hundreds of thousands of distinct CDR3 sequences, 8% to 9% found once. These data were likewise used in another study, on yellow fever vaccine responses in identical twins. That publication notes: Twins reportedly showed a vaccine T cell response that seemed partly convergent and partly personalized.

Input material: PBMCs. This chain links TRBV7-2 with TRBJ2-7; 8 bases agree with TRBD1. This receptor was taken from a woman in her late teens or twenties in good health. The CDR3 DNA reads TGTGCCAGCAGCTCTTCCGGGACAGGCGGGGTCCGAGAGCAGTACTTC. Translating gives CASSSSGTGGVREQYF.